This T cell receptor beta chain originates from a study of cytomegalovirus exposure and HLA in healthy donors. Whole-study context: Early release data held about 85 million unique TCRs from HLA-typed donors.

This CDR3 spans 16 amino acids. V was cut by 0 bases and J by 4 bases, with 15 bases left in between. CDR1 MGHRA and CDR2 YSYEKL come from the germline V gene. The PCR made use of 60 Vbeta and 13 Jbeta primers. Method: immunoSEQ multiplex PCR; TCRdb's copy keeps in-frame clones and lacks some. The profile shows approximately 150,000 clones, 77% of them singletons. V usage is TRBV4-1 and J usage is TRBJ1-2; D is unclear. Sequencing was carried out using PBMCs. The receptor was isolated from a woman in her twenties or thirties in good health and CMV-seropositive. The CDR3 coding sequence is TGCGCCAGCAGCCAAGAAGATAGTCAGGAGGCCTATGGCTACACCTTC. Translating gives CASSQEDSQEAYGYTF.